This T cell receptor beta chain was retrieved from a study of shared clonotypes between healthy human individuals. General study findings and limits: Naive CD4 clonotype sharing across a few donors was 4% to 5%.

Germline lookup yields CDR1 MNHNS and CDR2 SASEGT. V shed 2 bases and J shed 3 bases, with 12 bases lying between them. The CDR3 extends over 15 amino acids. As to this clone: As yet, its antigen is unknown.

Within Nashville, Tennessee resided all donors, each a Caucasian adult. Measured with immunoSEQ multiplex PCR; TCRdb has only the in-frame clones, and not every one. The repertoire holds roughly 2 million clones, approximately 96% seen once, with roughly 0.13% in the top ten. The sequenced sample consisted of naive CD4+ T cells sorted from blood. Subset indicated: CD45RA+ positively selected. The V call is TRBV6-1, the J call TRBJ2-3; D is perhaps TRBD1 (5 bases). The source is a man aged 18 to 30 in good health. CDR3 residues: CASSESQGMTDTQYF. The CDR3 DNA is TGTGCCAGCAGTGAATCCCAGGGAATGACAGATACGCAGTATTTT.